The present TCR beta chain was sequenced within a study of blood T cell repertoires in COVID-19. The CDR3 loop spans 13 amino acids. Deletions cut 5 bases from V and 6 bases from J, with 13 bases between. Source study methods: Quantification of nucleated cells was approximated via reference gene primer amplification. Clones were read by immunoSEQ multiplex PCR, and TCRdb kept only the in-frame ones, dropping some. D and trimming were read from the DNA, whereas the V and J calls and clone size are those reported in that table. The sample carries more than 200,000 clones, under 90% recorded once. The chain is built from TRBV12-3 or TRBV12-4 and TRBJ1-1; D is undetermined. The sequencing input was peripheral blood. The clonotype comes from a man between 50 and 59 years old with acute or convalescent COVID-19. The CDR3 DNA reads as TGTGCCAGCAGTAGACGGGAAGTTTCTGAAGCTTTCTTT. This gives the protein CASSRREVSEAFF.